This TCR beta chain was retrieved from a study of control samples from healthy donors and cancer patients. This clone appeared a single time. Trimming shortened V by 0 bases and J by 2 bases, and 13 bases separated the two germline ends. This CDR3 contains 16 residues. The V gene's germline CDR1 is LNHNV and CDR2 YYDKDF (reference sequence). TCRdb keeps only in-frame clones here, not all; method: immunoSEQ multiplex PCR. The sample yields over 150,000 clones, 80% to 95% seen once. Sequencing was performed on blood. The clonotype comes from a middle-aged woman in good health. The chain employs TRBV15 and TRBJ1-2; tentative D call: TRBD1 (5 bases). The CDR3 loop is CATSRDFRTTNYGYTF. CDR3 nucleotides: TGTGCCACCAGCAGAGATTTCAGGACAACCAACTATGGCTACACCTTC.